Each of the 4 T cell receptor beta chains below was sequenced from the same sample in a study of Graves' ophthalmopathy and Graves' hyperthyroidism. Researchers took RNA transcripts and amplified TCR beta CDR3 regions from them. Second-round multiplex PCR came after a first-round RT-PCR that employed HTBI primers. MiXCR, applied by TCRdb to the multiplex PCR reads, yields one record per CDR3 protein. The sample includes about 400,000 distinct CDR3 sequences, 15% to 20% seen only once; the top ten take around 1.6%. Specimen: peripheral blood. These receptors came from a woman aged 18-30 years with Graves' ophthalmopathy.

This clonotype has at least ten counts. The chain carries TRBV19 and TRBJ1-1, with D uncertain. Trimming took off 2 bases at V and 4 bases at J, with 11 bases between the two ends. In germline, CDR1 is LNHDA, CDR2 SQIVND (reference sequence). CDR3 length: 14 amino acids. Written as DNA, the CDR3 is TGTGCCAGTAGTATACAAGCGTACACCACTGAAGCTTTCTTT. Encoded protein: CASSIQAYTTEAFF.

The rearrangement uses TRBV4-1 and TRBJ2-7; 8 nucleotides match TRBD1. Germline CDR1 MGHRA, CDR2 YSYEKL. The CDR3 is made up of 16 amino acids. J gave up 3 bases and V 3 bases, and 10 bases lay outside the gene matches. CDR3 sequence reads: CASSQVPGQAYYEQYF. The CDR3 DNA follows: TGCGCCAGCAGCCAGGTCCCGGGACAGGCGTACTACGAGCAGTACTTC.

This clonotype was counted once. This rearrangement joins TRBV30 to TRBJ1-5; 8 positions agree with TRBD1. The V segment lost 1 base and the J segment 6 bases; nucleotides outside the gene matches: 5. CDR1 and CDR2 from the germline V gene are GTSNPN and SVGIG (reference sequence). CDR3 size: 14 residues. CDR3 coding DNA: TGTGCCTGGAGTGGCGGACAGGGCAGTCAGCCCCAGCATTTT. This encodes CAWSGGQGSQPQHF.

This clonotype was picked up many times. CDR3 coding DNA: TGCGCCAGCAGCTTGGAGGGCAGGGGGGCGGAAGCTTTCTTT. This codes for CASSLEGRGAEAFF. The chain employs TRBV5-1 and TRBJ1-1; 7 bases align to TRBD1. The CDR3 totals 14 residues. The germline V gene encodes CDR1 SGHRS and CDR2 YFSETQ. The ends lost 0 bases at V and 8 bases at J; junction bases unmatched: 7.